The 26 T cell receptor beta chains below come from one sample, sequenced in a study of blood T cell repertoires in COVID-19. TCRdb keeps only in-frame clones here, not all; method: immunoSEQ multiplex PCR. Of 450,000 or so clones listed, 85% to 90% are singletons. Sample: peripheral blood. All receptors derive from a man aged 18 to 35 with COVID-19, enrolled during active disease.

This clone was seen repeatedly, ten times or more. The chain employs TRBV4-1 and TRBJ1-6; D is unclear. The germline V gene has CDR1 MGHRA and CDR2 YSYEKL. V was shortened by 4 bases and J by 9 bases, with 19 bases between the two germline ends. There are 16 residues in the CDR3. The CDR3 DNA follows: TGCGCCAGCAGCCTTGGAGCGGGGAGGTCGGGTTCACCCCTCCACTTT. This encodes CASSLGAGRSGSPLHF.

The V and J genes are TRBV29-1 and TRBJ2-3; weak D call: TRBD2 (5 bases). The CDR3 is made up of 14 amino acids. CDR1 is SQVTM and CDR2 is ANQGSEA in the germline V gene. The V end was cut by 6 bases, the J end by 0 bases, with 13 bases between. The CDR3 DNA is TGCAGCGTGGCCGGGAAGATAAGCACAGATACGCAGTATTTT. This gives the protein CSVAGKISTDTQYF.

The chain joins TRBV18 to TRBJ2-7, with D possibly being TRBD2 (5 bases). The CDR3 consists of 15 residues. V dropped 3 bases and J dropped 2 bases, with 14 bases sitting between them. Germline V gives CDR1 KGHSH, CDR2 LQKENI. The CDR3: CASSPEGGGPYEQYF. In DNA form, the CDR3 reads TGTGCCAGCTCACCTGAGGGTGGAGGACCCTACGAGCAGTACTTC.

The gene calls are TRBV7-2 and TRBJ1-1, with no clear D. Germline-derived CDR1 and CDR2 are SGHTA and FQGNSA. V shed 2 bases and J shed 7 bases, with 11 bases lying between them. The CDR3 runs 13 residues. CDR3 in DNA: TGTGCCAGCAGCTTACACAGAAGTAATGAAGCTTTCTTT. Translating gives CASSLHRSNEAFF.

V usage is TRBV20-1 and J usage is TRBJ1-4; D is possibly TRBD1 (6 bases). V was clipped by 3 bases and J by 1 base, with 27 bases between them. This CDR3 has 20 residues. From germline, CDR1 is DFQATT and CDR2 SNEGSKA (reference sequence). The chain's CDR3 is CSASWSKAGRGHGTNEKLFF. Written as DNA, the CDR3 is TGCAGTGCTAGTTGGAGTAAGGCAGGGAGGGGACATGGAACTAATGAAAAACTGTTTTTT.

J is TRBJ2-7 and V is TRBV3-1 (or the pseudogene TRBV3-2); D is possibly TRBD2 (6 bases). The germline V and J ends were trimmed by 1 base and 6 bases, with 10 bases remaining between them. From germline, CDR1 is LGHDT and CDR2 YNNKEL (reference sequence). The CDR3 loop spans 13 amino acids. The CDR3 bases are TGTGCCAGCAGCCAAGGACTAGTTGGCGAGCAGTACTTC. The encoded protein is CASSQGLVGEQYF.

The chain combines TRBV11-2 with TRBJ2-1; 13 nucleotides match TRBD2. CDR1 and CDR2 (germline): SGHAT, FQNNGV. The CDR3 is 15 amino acids. V lost 4 bases, J lost 7 bases, and 4 bases stayed unmatched. The CDR3 here is CASSSGTSGMNEQFF. As DNA, the CDR3 is TGTGCCAGCAGCTCTGGGACTAGCGGGATGAATGAGCAGTTCTTC. The variable domain in full, with the rest retrieved from reference TRBV11-2 and TRBJ2-1, is EAGVAQSPRYKIIEKRQSVAFWCNPISGHATLYWYQQILGQGPKLLIQFQNNGVVDDSQLPKDRFSAERLKGVDSTLKIQPAKLEDSAVYLCASSSGTSGMNEQFFGPGTRLTVL.

V usage is TRBV6-5 and J usage is TRBJ2-3, with 12 positions matching TRBD2. The V segment lost 4 bases and the J segment 2 bases; nucleotides outside the gene matches: 4. This CDR3 contains 16 residues. From germline, CDR1 is MNHEY and CDR2 SVGAGI. CDR3 sequence reads: CASSSLAGGITDTQYF. CDR3 DNA sequence: TGTGCCAGCAGTTCCCTAGCGGGGGGGATCACAGATACGCAGTATTTT.

V gene TRBV5-4 combines with J gene TRBJ2-3, with D possibly matching TRBD2 (5 bases). Trimming stripped 0 bases from V and 1 base from J, with 9 bases between. This CDR3 comprises 15 residues. The germline gives CDR1 SGHNT, CDR2 YYREEE (reference sequence). CDR3 nucleotides: TGTGCCAGCAGCTTGGACAGCGGTCGCACAGATACGCAGTATTTT. Translation gives CASSLDSGRTDTQYF.

The sample holds a few counts of this clone. This rearrangement joins TRBV7-9 to TRBJ2-7; 12 bases line up with TRBD1. Germline V gives CDR1 SEHNR, CDR2 FQNEAQ (reference sequence). The CDR3 spans 15 residues. V was pared by 5 bases and J by 3 bases, with 5 bases of the junction left unmatched. The CDR3 loop reads CASSKGQGAFYEQYF. CDR3 DNA sequence: TGTGCCAGCAGCAAGGGACAGGGGGCTTTCTACGAGCAGTACTTC.

The chain is built from TRBV5-1 and TRBJ1-2; D is undetermined. Looked up from germline, CDR1 is SGHRS and CDR2 is YFSETQ. Trimming shortened V by 0 bases and J by 3 bases, and 9 bases separated the two germline ends. The CDR3 loop spans 14 amino acids. CDR3 protein: CASSLDGRDYGYTF. Here the CDR3 DNA reads TGCGCCAGCAGCTTGGATGGGAGGGACTATGGCTACACCTTC.

This chain links TRBV27 with TRBJ2-1, with 9 bases aligning to TRBD1. Trimming removed 6 bases from V and 4 bases from J; junction bases left unmatched: 13. The V gene's germline CDR1 is MNHEY and CDR2 SMNVEV (reference sequence). CDR3 size: 17 residues. DNA of the CDR3: TGTGCCAGCAGGCGACTGACAGGGGGAGGCGATTACAATGAGCAGTTCTTC. Translated: CASRRLTGGGDYNEQFF.

This sequence joins TRBV19 and TRBJ1-1; maybe TRBD1 (6 bases). The CDR3 spans 15 residues. The V end was cut by 5 bases, the J end by 0 bases, with 13 bases between. CDR1 and CDR2 (germline): LNHDA, SQIVND (reference sequence). The chain's CDR3 is CASSHLDRMNTEAFF. The CDR3, as DNA: TGTGCCAGTAGTCATCTCGACAGGATGAACACTGAAGCTTTCTTT.

V is TRBV5-4 and J is TRBJ2-1; 11 nucleotides line up with TRBD2. Trimming at V came to 0 bases and at J to 7 bases, leaving 3 bases not matched to a gene. The CDR3 is made up of 15 amino acids. Germline V gene data show CDR1 as SGHNT and CDR2 as YYREEE (reference sequence). CDR3 in amino acids: CASSLVAGGRNEQFF. The CDR3 DNA sequence: TGTGCCAGCAGCTTGGTAGCGGGGGGGAGGAATGAGCAGTTCTTC.

The rearrangement joins TRBV6-5 to TRBJ2-1; 9 positions match TRBD2. V gave up 2 bases and J gave up 10 bases; unmatched junction bases: 6. From germline, CDR1 is MNHEY and CDR2 SVGAGI. This CDR3 is built from 14 residues. The CDR3 nucleotides are TGTGCCAGCAGTTACCGAGCGGGGGGAGGGGAGCAGTTCTTC. Translated: CASSYRAGGGEQFF.

Written as DNA, the CDR3 is TGTGCCAGCAGTTACGGGGACAGGGGTTATTATGGCTACACCTTC. It specifies CASSYGDRGYYGYTF. The rearrangement uses TRBV6-6 and TRBJ1-2; 10 nucleotides agree with TRBD1. Trimming took 2 bases from V and 5 from J; bases not matched to a gene: 5. The CDR3 spans 15 residues. The germline V gene has CDR1 MNHNY and CDR2 SVGAGI (reference sequence).

This chain links TRBV15 with TRBJ2-5, with TRBD2 as a possible D gene (7 bases). The V end was cut by 4 bases, the J end by 4 bases, with 16 bases between. The germline V gene has CDR1 LNHNV and CDR2 YYDKDF (reference sequence). CDR3 size: 15 residues. CDR3 coding DNA: TGTGCCACCAGCACCCGTTCGGGGGGCGGAGAGACCCAGTACTTC. This translates into CATSTRSGGGETQYF.

This clone came up once. This sequence joins TRBV14 and TRBJ1-2; TRBD1 agrees at 9 bases. This CDR3 contains 16 residues. Unmatched junction bases numbered 7, after V lost 1 base and J lost 4 bases. The germline V gene has CDR1 SGHDN and CDR2 FVKESK. The CDR3 reads CASSQVTTGGGYGYTF. CDR3 DNA: TGTGCCAGCAGCCAAGTAACGACAGGGGGAGGCTATGGCTACACCTTC. The complete variable domain, with remaining parts taken from reference TRBV14 and TRBJ1-2, reads EAGVTQFPSHSVIEKGQTVTLRCDPISGHDNLYWYRRVMGKEIKFLLHFVKESKQDESGMPNNRFLAERTGGTYSTLKVQPAELEDSGVYFCASSQVTTGGGYGYTFGSGTRLTVV.

This chain links TRBV6-5 with TRBJ1-5; D is perhaps TRBD1 (5 bases). This CDR3 has 16 amino acids. Germline CDR1 is MNHEY and CDR2 is SVGAGI. V was shortened by 0 bases and J by 3 bases, with 12 bases between the two germline ends. The CDR3 DNA follows: TGTGCCAGCAGTTACTCCCGCGACAGCCCCAATCAGCCCCAGCATTTT. As protein: CASSYSRDSPNQPQHF.

CDR3 sequence reads: CASSPSDRAVEKLFF. CDR3 in DNA: TGTGCCAGCAGTCCTTCAGACAGGGCAGTAGAAAAACTGTTTTTT. The chain has TRBV6-5 and TRBJ1-4, with 7 bases identical to TRBD1. This CDR3 contains 15 residues. Trimming took 5 bases from V and 8 from J; bases not matched to a gene: 11. Germline CDR1 is MNHEY and CDR2 is SVGAGI.

This chain joins TRBV6-5 and TRBJ1-1; D ambiguous. Looked up from germline, CDR1 is MNHEY and CDR2 is SVGAGI. The CDR3 is 12 amino acids. V shed 7 bases and J shed 4 bases, with 10 bases lying between them. CDR3 coding DNA: TGTGCCAGCAATCCCCGGGGCACTGAAGCTTTCTTT. Translated: CASNPRGTEAFF.

The J gene is TRBJ1-2, the V gene TRBV6-5; TRBD1 is a possible D gene (5 bases). With 2 bases removed from V and 7 bases from J, the gap between germline ends came to 14 bases. CDR3 length equals 14 residues. Germline assignment: CDR1 MNHEY and CDR2 SVGAGI. The CDR3 region has the DNA TGTGCCAGCAGTTACCGCGGTCAGGGTTTTGGCTACACCTTC. Translating it yields CASSYRGQGFGYTF.

The V call is TRBV19, the J call TRBJ1-2, with D possibly matching TRBD1 (5 bases). The CDR3 is 13 residues long. Trimming stripped 6 bases from V and 4 bases from J, with 12 bases between. Germline V lookup: CDR1 LNHDA, CDR2 SQIVND (reference sequence). CDR3: CASSPGGVYGYTF. The CDR3, as DNA: TGTGCCAGTAGCCCCGGGGGGGTCTATGGCTACACCTTC.

The V and J genes are TRBV5-1 and TRBJ2-3; D unresolved. CDR1 is SGHRS and CDR2 is YFSETQ in the germline V gene. V lost 0 bases and J 6 bases, leaving 5 bases between the germline ends. This CDR3 is built from 12 residues. CDR3 in DNA: TGCGCCAGCAGCTTGGAGAGGGATACGCAGTATTTT. It encodes CASSLERDTQYF. The full variable domain, in which reference TRBV5-1 and TRBJ2-3 provide the parts outside the CDR3, is KAGVTQTPRYLIKTRGQQVTLSCSPISGHRSVSWYQQTPGQGLQFLFEYFSETQRNKGNFPGRFSGRQFSNSRSEMNVSTLELGDSALYLCASSLERDTQYFGPGTRLTVL.

The chain couples TRBV7-9 to TRBJ2-7, with 11 bases identical to TRBD2. V lost 5 bases and J lost 2; bases outside the gene matches: 5. The CDR3 contains 15 residues. The germline gives CDR1 SEHNR, CDR2 FQNEAQ (reference sequence). CDR3 bases: TGTGCCAGCAGCCGTGGGACTAGCGGTACCTACGAGCAGTACTTC. Its translation: CASSRGTSGTYEQYF. Drawing the rest from reference TRBV7-9 and TRBJ2-7, the complete variable domain is DTGVSQNPRHKITKRGQNVTFRCDPISEHNRLYWYRQTLGQGPEFLTYFQNEAQLEKSRLLSDRFSAERPKGSFSTLEIQRTEQGDSAMYLCASSRGTSGTYEQYFGPGTRLTVT.

The J gene is TRBJ2-1, the V gene TRBV12-5; D may be TRBD1 (5 bases). Germline V lookup: CDR1 LGHNT, CDR2 FRNRAP. This CDR3 contains 13 residues. V was shortened by 7 bases and J by 6 bases, with 13 bases between the two germline ends. CDR3 sequence: CASAPDSLNEQFF. CDR3 nucleotide sequence: TGTGCTAGTGCTCCAGACAGTCTCAATGAGCAGTTCTTC.